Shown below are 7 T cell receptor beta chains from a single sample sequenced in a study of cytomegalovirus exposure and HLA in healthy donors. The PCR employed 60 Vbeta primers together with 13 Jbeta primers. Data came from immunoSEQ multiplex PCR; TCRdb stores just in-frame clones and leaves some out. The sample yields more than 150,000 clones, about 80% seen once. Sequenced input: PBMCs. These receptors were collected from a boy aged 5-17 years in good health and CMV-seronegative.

The CDR3 nucleotides are TGTGCCAGCAGTTACTCCCCGCCGACTACGTTCCTGTTTTTT. Translation: CASSYSPPTTFLFF. J is TRBJ1-4 and V is TRBV6-6; no definite D call. The CDR3 spans 14 residues. The V gene's germline CDR1 is MNHNY and CDR2 SVGAGI (reference sequence). V was shortened by 0 bases and J by 14 bases, with 16 bases between the two germline ends.

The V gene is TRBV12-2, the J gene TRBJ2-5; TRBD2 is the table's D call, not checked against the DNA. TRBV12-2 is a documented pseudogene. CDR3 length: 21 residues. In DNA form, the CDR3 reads TGTGCAAGTCGCTTCTTTATAGCGACCCTAAAAGGGCGGGAGAGGAGGGAGACCCAGTACTTC. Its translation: CASRFFIATLKGRERRETQYF.

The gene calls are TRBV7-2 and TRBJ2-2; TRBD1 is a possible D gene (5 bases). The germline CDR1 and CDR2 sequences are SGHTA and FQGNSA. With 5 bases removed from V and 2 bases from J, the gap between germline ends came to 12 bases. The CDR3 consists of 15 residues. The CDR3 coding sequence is TGTGCCAGCAGCATCAGGGTTATTAACACCGGGGAGCTGTTTTTT. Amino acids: CASSIRVINTGELFF.

CDR3 amino acids: CASSQATGVKETQYF. DNA of the CDR3: TGTGCCAGCAGCCAAGCTACAGGGGTTAAAGAGACCCAGTACTTC. V gene TRBV4-2 combines with J gene TRBJ2-5; TRBD1 agrees at 7 bases. CDR1 and CDR2 from the germline V gene are LGHNA and YNFKEQ. This CDR3 spans 15 amino acids. The V segment lost 1 base and the J segment 3 bases; nucleotides outside the gene matches: 5.

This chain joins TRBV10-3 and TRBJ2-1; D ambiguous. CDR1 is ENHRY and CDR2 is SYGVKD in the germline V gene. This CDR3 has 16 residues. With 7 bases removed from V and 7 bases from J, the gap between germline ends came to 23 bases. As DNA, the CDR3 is TGTGCCATCATGCCTCTCGCGGCCTCGGGTGGGAATGAGCAGTTCTTC. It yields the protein CAIMPLAASGGNEQFF.

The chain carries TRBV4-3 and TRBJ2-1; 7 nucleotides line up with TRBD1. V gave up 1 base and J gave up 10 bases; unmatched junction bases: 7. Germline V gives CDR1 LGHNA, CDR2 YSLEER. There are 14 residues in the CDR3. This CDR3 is CASSQGQGVREQFF. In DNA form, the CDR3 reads TGCGCCAGCAGCCAAGGGCAGGGGGTCAGGGAGCAGTTCTTC.

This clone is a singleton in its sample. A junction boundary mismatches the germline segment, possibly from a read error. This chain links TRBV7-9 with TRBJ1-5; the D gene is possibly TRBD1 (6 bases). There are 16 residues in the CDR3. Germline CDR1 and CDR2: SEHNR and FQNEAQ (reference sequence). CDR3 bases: TGTTCCAGCAGCTTAGGAGGGGGGGGTGCGAATCAGCCCCAGCATTTT. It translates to CSSSLGGGGANQPQHF.